A single sample is the source of the 22 T cell receptor beta chains below, sequenced in a study of control samples from healthy donors and cancer patients. The data were produced by immunoSEQ multiplex PCR, yet TCRdb's version contains in-frame clones alone and is incomplete. The table lists approximately 170,000 clones, almost 90% of them singletons, with about 1.4% in the top ten. The sequenced material came from blood. Receptors were obtained from a woman in her forties or fifties in good health.

This chain links TRBV7-2 with TRBJ1-5, with D unresolved. Trimming pared 5 bases from V and 7 bases from J, leaving 12 bases between. Looked up from germline, CDR1 is SGHTA and CDR2 is FQGNSA. The CDR3 runs 13 residues. The CDR3 region is CASSVSPRQPQHF. In DNA form, the CDR3 reads TGTGCCAGCAGCGTAAGTCCCCGGCAGCCCCAGCATTTT.

The chain carries TRBV5-4 and TRBJ2-3; 7 nucleotides match TRBD2. CDR1 SGHNT and CDR2 YYREEE come from the germline V gene (reference sequence). This CDR3 is 16 amino acids long. The ends lost 0 bases at V and 3 bases at J; junction bases unmatched: 7. CDR3 residues: CASSLGSSGFTDTQYF. The CDR3 coding sequence is TGTGCCAGCAGCTTGGGATCTAGCGGTTTTACAGATACGCAGTATTTT. Combining the CDR3 with reference TRBV5-4 and TRBJ2-3 gives the whole variable domain ETGVTQSPTHLIKTRGQQVTLRCSSQSGHNTVSWYQQALGQGPQFIFQYYREEENGRGNFPPRFSGLQFPNYSSELNVNALELDDSALYLCASSLGSSGFTDTQYFGPGTRLTVL.

V is TRBV5-4 and J is TRBJ2-2, with 9 bases aligning to TRBD1. The V and J ends lost 6 bases and 4 bases, in that order; junction bases with no gene match: 7. Germline assignment: CDR1 SGHNT and CDR2 YYREEE (reference sequence). The CDR3 is 15 amino acids. The CDR3 nucleotides read TGTGCCAGCAAACGAGACAGGGGGAGCACCGGGGAGCTGTTTTTT. Encoded protein: CASKRDRGSTGELFF. Supplemented by reference TRBV5-4 and TRBJ2-2, the full variable domain reads ETGVTQSPTHLIKTRGQQVTLRCSSQSGHNTVSWYQQALGQGPQFIFQYYREEENGRGNFPPRFSGLQFPNYSSELNVNALELDDSALYLCASKRDRGSTGELFFGEGSRLTVL.

This chain connects TRBV5-1 to TRBJ2-7; possible D gene TRBD1, 5 bases. CDR1 SGHRS and CDR2 YFSETQ come from the germline V gene. The germline V and J ends were trimmed by 0 bases and 3 bases, with 10 bases remaining between them. The CDR3 has 14 residues. CDR3 coding DNA: TGCGCCAGCAGCTTGGGACAGATTTACTACGAGCAGTACTTC. Translating it yields CASSLGQIYYEQYF.

The chain recombines TRBV7-2 with TRBJ1-1; D may be TRBD1 (5 bases). The germline V gene encodes CDR1 SGHTA and CDR2 FQGNSA. The V end was cut by 3 bases, the J end by 10 bases, with 9 bases between. The CDR3 totals 11 residues. The CDR3 reads CASSFDRAAFF. The CDR3, as DNA: TGTGCCAGCAGCTTTGACAGAGCAGCTTTCTTT. Combining the CDR3 with reference TRBV7-2 and TRBJ1-1 gives the whole variable domain GAGVSQSPSNKVTEKGKDVELRCDPISGHTALYWYRQSLGQGLEFLIYFQGNSAPDKSGLPSDRFSAERTGGSVSTLTIQRTQQEDSAVYLCASSFDRAAFFGQGTRLTVV.

The rearrangement links TRBV5-3 to TRBJ2-1; D call uncertain. TRBV5-3 belongs to the ORF category, with a function that is uncertain. V was shortened by 0 bases and J by 2 bases, with 6 bases between the two germline ends. The CDR3 is 14 amino acids. The CDR3 reads CARSLGRAYNEQFF. The DNA of the CDR3 is TGTGCCAGAAGCTTGGGGAGAGCCTACAATGAGCAGTTCTTC.

J is TRBJ2-3 and V is TRBV7-8; D call uncertain. The CDR3 extends over 14 amino acids. Trimming stripped 1 base from V and 1 base from J, with 6 bases between. The V gene's germline CDR1 is SGHVS and CDR2 FQNEAQ. The CDR3 sequence: CASSLVPGTDTQYF. The CDR3 region has the DNA TGTGCCAGCAGCTTAGTCCCGGGCACAGATACGCAGTATTTT.

This chain uses TRBV5-4 with TRBJ2-2, with D possibly TRBD1 on 6 matching bases. CDR1 is SGHNT and CDR2 is YYREEE in the germline V gene (reference sequence). The CDR3 consists of 13 residues. V was clipped by 1 base and J by 5 bases, with 6 bases between them. The CDR3 protein is CASSLTGTGELFF. CDR3 nucleotide sequence: TGTGCCAGCAGCTTGACAGGGACCGGGGAGCTGTTTTTT. The complete variable domain, with remaining parts taken from reference TRBV5-4 and TRBJ2-2, reads ETGVTQSPTHLIKTRGQQVTLRCSSQSGHNTVSWYQQALGQGPQFIFQYYREEENGRGNFPPRFSGLQFPNYSSELNVNALELDDSALYLCASSLTGTGELFFGEGSRLTVL.

This clone was counted once. The rearrangement joins TRBV24-1 to TRBJ2-3; TRBD1 is a possible D gene (6 bases). The CDR3 length is 13 residues. CDR1 is KGHDR, CDR2 SFDVKD, per germline. The V and J ends lost 9 bases and 4 bases respectively, with 13 bases between them. As DNA, the CDR3 is TGTGCCACCTCTAGGGGGTCACCAGATACGCAGTATTTT. This translates into CATSRGSPDTQYF.

Written as DNA, the CDR3 is TGCGCCAGCAGCCCCGGGACAGCCGGAAAAGCTTTCTTT. It is translated as CASSPGTAGKAFF. This chain joins TRBV5-1 and TRBJ1-1; 7 nucleotides line up with TRBD1. V lost 4 bases and J lost 9; bases outside the gene matches: 9. The CDR3 is 13 amino acids. Looked up from germline, CDR1 is SGHRS and CDR2 is YFSETQ.

This chain uses TRBV4-2 with TRBJ2-7; D is possibly TRBD1 or TRBD2 (5 bases each). The germline gives CDR1 LGHNA, CDR2 YNFKEQ. This CDR3 has 18 amino acids. The ends were cut back, 0 bases at V and 4 bases at J, with 22 bases in the middle. The CDR3 loop is CASSQDTLSGTGFYEQYF. The CDR3 coding sequence is TGTGCCAGCAGCCAAGATACCTTGTCCGGGACGGGGTTTTACGAGCAGTACTTC.

The chain links TRBV7-2 to TRBJ1-2; 7 bases map to TRBD1. Germline V lookup: CDR1 SGHTA, CDR2 FQGNSA. CDR3 size: 17 residues. With 6 bases clipped from V and 3 bases from J, the junction kept 16 bases outside the gene matches. This CDR3 reads CASSSPGLRGGYYGYTF. CDR3 DNA sequence: TGTGCCAGCAGTTCTCCGGGACTCAGGGGGGGTTACTATGGCTACACCTTC.

The V and J genes are TRBV4-1 and TRBJ1-2; weak D call: TRBD1 (6 bases). V was pared by 6 bases and J by 6 bases, with 8 bases between. CDR3 length: 11 residues. Germline lookup yields CDR1 MGHRA and CDR2 YSYEKL. CDR3 bases: TGCGCCAGCAGTTACAGGGATGGCTACACCTTC. Translated: CASSYRDGYTF.

The gene calls are TRBV25-1 and TRBJ1-4; 8 bases map to TRBD1. Germline values: CDR1 MGHDK, CDR2 SYGVNS. CDR3 size: 14 residues. Trimming cost V 6 bases and J 8 bases; bases outside gene matches: 8. The CDR3 loop reads CASSAPGGAEKLFF. CDR3 nucleotides: TGTGCCAGCAGCGCACCAGGGGGCGCGGAAAAACTGTTTTTT.

The chain has TRBV6-5 and TRBJ2-1; 7 bases map to TRBD1. Germline V gene sequence: CDR1 MNHEY, CDR2 SVGAGI. The junction had 7 bases not matched to a gene; V was cut back by 6 bases and J by 2 bases. CDR3 length: 15 amino acids. CDR3 protein: CASRGYRGAYNEQFF. CDR3 nucleotide sequence: TGTGCCAGCAGGGGATACAGGGGAGCCTACAATGAGCAGTTCTTC.

The chain is built from TRBV5-6 and TRBJ1-1; no reliable D call. Trimming removed 0 bases from V and 3 bases from J, with 6 bases in between. The CDR3 sequence is 13 residues long. Per germline, CDR1 SGHDT and CDR2 YYEEEE. The CDR3 spells CASSLGTDTEAFF. DNA for the CDR3: TGTGCCAGCAGCTTGGGGACGGACACTGAAGCTTTCTTT.

V and J are TRBV5-6 and TRBJ2-7, with D unresolved. Germline values: CDR1 SGHDT, CDR2 YYEEEE. The V end lost 5 bases, the J end lost 2 bases, and 17 bases lay between the germline ends. This CDR3 comprises 15 residues. Here the CDR3 DNA reads TGTGCCAGCAGACTTGATGGTGGGCCTGCCTACGAGCAGTACTTC. It translates to CASRLDGGPAYEQYF.

The chain is built from TRBV12-5 and TRBJ2-2, with 7 bases identical to TRBD1. Germline V CDR1 and CDR2: LGHNT, FRNRAP. With 4 bases clipped from V and 1 base from J, the junction kept 6 bases outside the gene matches. There are 16 residues in the CDR3. This CDR3 reads CASGSSYRGNTGELFF. The CDR3 coding sequence is TGTGCTAGTGGTTCGTCCTACAGGGGGAACACCGGGGAGCTGTTTTTT.

The chain carries TRBV6-6 and TRBJ1-1; no clear D gene. With 6 bases removed from V and 6 bases from J, the gap between germline ends came to 11 bases. The germline gives CDR1 MNHNY, CDR2 SVGAGI (reference sequence). This CDR3 contains 12 residues. DNA of the CDR3: TGTGCCAGCAGGCCATCAGACGCTGAAGCTTTCTTT. Protein product: CASRPSDAEAFF.

V usage is TRBV5-5 and J usage is TRBJ1-1; D gene uncertain. CDR1 is SGHKS, CDR2 YYEKEE, per germline (reference sequence). This CDR3 has 12 residues. V shed 6 bases and J shed 2 bases, with 8 bases lying between them. DNA for the CDR3: TGTGCCAGCACGAGACCTAACACTGAAGCTTTCTTT. Translation: CASTRPNTEAFF.

A word on this clone: This sample also contains other DNA sequences that code for the same CDR3. The chain links TRBV5-4 to TRBJ2-7; the D gene is possibly TRBD2 (6 bases). The germline V and J ends were trimmed by 4 bases and 3 bases, with 17 bases remaining between them. Germline V gene sequence: CDR1 SGHNT, CDR2 YYREEE (reference sequence). CDR3 length: 15 amino acids. CDR3: CASSLGAGTDYEQYF. The CDR3 nucleotides read TGTGCCAGCAGCCTGGGAGCCGGGACTGACTACGAGCAGTACTTC.

This chain joins TRBV1 and TRBJ2-1; TRBD2, the D gene given by the table, was not confirmed from the DNA. TRBV1 is given as a pseudogene. This CDR3 is 16 amino acids long. The CDR3 DNA is TGCACCAGCAGCCAAGAAAGTCTAGCGGGATTCGCTGAGCAGTTCTTC. It encodes CTSSQESLAGFAEQFF.